These T cell receptor beta chains were read from a single sample in a study of cytotoxic CD8 clonotypes in ibrutinib-treated CLL. Libraries were prepared by immunoSEQ multiplex PCR; TCRdb keeps only in-frame clonotypes and omits some of them. The sample consists of roughly 220,000 clones, roughly 77% of them appearing once. The specimen was PBMCs, collected after 12 months of ibrutinib treatment. These receptors all stem from a human donor with chronic lymphocytic leukemia. CDR3s include the opening cysteine and the closing phenylalanine or tryptophan. A D gene is named only where the DNA matches it firmly. For some rows the clone size is stated as once, few or many, or as a class when expanded; others skip it.

cdr3_length j_call d_call v_call clone_size cdr3_nt cdr3_aa
12 TRBJ2-7 . TRBV13 few TGTGCCAGCAGCCCCCGAGGACGCGAGCAGTACTTC CASSPRGREQYF
15 TRBJ1-6 . TRBV5-1 few TGCGCCAGCAGCTTGGAAGGGCACTATAATTCACCCCTCCACTTT CASSLEGHYNSPLHF
15 TRBJ2-3 TRBD1 TRBV11-2 . TGTGCCAGCAACGCCGGGACAGGGGGCACAGATACGCAGTATTTT CASNAGTGGTDTQYF
15 TRBJ2-7 TRBD2 TRBV5-1 . TGCGCCAGCAGCATACGGACTAGCGGGAGCAGCGAGCAGTACTTC CASSIRTSGSSEQYF
13 TRBJ1-1 . TRBV19 . TGTGCCAGCAGAACCCGGGCGAACACTGAAGCTTTCTTT CASRTRANTEAFF
15 TRBJ1-4 TRBD1 TRBV7-8 . TGTGCCAGCAGGTTGCACAGGGGGCGTCATGAAAAACTGTTTTTT CASRLHRGRHEKLFF
16 TRBJ1-1 TRBD1 TRBV9 . TGTGCCAGCAGCGTAGTCAGGGGGCCCGGGAACACTGAAGCTTTCTTT CASSVVRGPGNTEAFF
14 TRBJ2-7 TRBD1 TRBV11-2 . TGTGCCAGCAGCGAACAGACAGGGGACTACGAGCAGTACTTC CASSEQTGDYEQYF
14 TRBJ1-2 . TRBV19 . TGTGCCAGTAGGGAGATCCAGGTCGCCTATGGCTACACCTTC CASREIQVAYGYTF
13 TRBJ2-7 . TRBV27 . TGTGCCAGCAGTTTGACTAAAGCCTACGAGCAGTACTTC CASSLTKAYEQYF
14 TRBJ2-2 . TRBV2 . TGTGCCAGCAGTGTGTCCGTAGACACCGGGGAGCTGTTTTTT CASSVSVDTGELFF
14 TRBJ1-4 . TRBV10-3 few TGTGCCATCAGTCCGACCGCAACTAATGAAAAACTGTTTTTT CAISPTATNEKLFF
14 TRBJ1-4 TRBD1 TRBV9 . TGTGCCAGCAGCGCTCAGGGGGCACAGGAAAAACTGTTTTTT CASSAQGAQEKLFF
15 TRBJ1-5 . TRBV28 . TGTGCCAGCAGTTCCGCCAGGAGGGGCAATCAGCCCCAGCATTTT CASSSARRGNQPQHF
13 TRBJ2-7 . TRBV7-6 . TGTGCCAGCAGCTTAGCGCAGGGGAGCGAGCAGTACTTC CASSLAQGSEQYF
17 TRBJ2-1 TRBD2 TRBV5-1 . TGCGCCAGCAGCTACACTAGCGTCGGGGGCTCCTACAATGAGCAGTTCTTC CASSYTSVGGSYNEQFF
15 TRBJ1-6 TRBD1 TRBV19 . TGTGCCAGTAGTGAATGGACAGGGTATAATTCACCCCTCCACTTT CASSEWTGYNSPLHF
17 TRBJ2-1 . TRBV10-3 . TGTGCCATTCCCCAACGTCCAGGGGCGATGTCCTACAATGAGCAGTTCTTC CAIPQRPGAMSYNEQFF
14 TRBJ1-2 . TRBV6-5 . TGTGCCAGCAGTTACTCGAACAGCTTCTATGGCTACACCTTC CASSYSNSFYGYTF
15 TRBJ1-2 TRBD1 TRBV2 . TGTGCCAGCAGTGATGAGACAGGGGGACTCTATGGCTACACCTTC CASSDETGGLYGYTF
17 TRBJ2-6 . TRBV23-1 . TGCGCCAGCAGCTCAAGACAGGCCTACTCTGGGGCCAACGTCCTGACTTTC CASSSRQAYSGANVLTF
13 TRBJ2-2 . TRBV6-6 . TGTGCCAGCGGAACGCCCTACACCGGGGAGCTGTTTTTT CASGTPYTGELFF
15 TRBJ2-7 . TRBV6-1 . TGTGCCAGCAGTGAGTTAATGGGATCTCCCTACGAGCAGTACTTC CASSELMGSPYEQYF
16 TRBJ2-1 TRBD2 TRBV7-6 . TGTGCCAGCAGCTCATGGCTAGCGGGAGGAAACAATGAGCAGTTCTTC CASSSWLAGGNNEQFF
16 TRBJ1-6 . TRBV5-1 once TGCGCCAGCAGCTTCGGGGGAGGAAACTATAATTCACCCCTCCACTTT CASSFGGGNYNSPLHF
14 TRBJ2-7 . TRBV29-1 . TGCAGCGTTGTCCTGACACAGTCCTCCTACGAGCAGTACTTC CSVVLTQSSYEQYF
17 TRBJ1-5 . TRBV7-9 . TGTGCCAGCAGCTTAGTCGGTGTTTCGGGAGTCAATCAGCCCCAGCATTTT CASSLVGVSGVNQPQHF
12 TRBJ1-3 . TRBV29-1 . TGCAGCGTCGAGGGGAATGGAAACACCATATATTTT CSVEGNGNTIYF
15 TRBJ1-4 TRBD1 TRBV6-5 . TGTGCCAGCAGTTCTCTGACAGGGGCTAGGGGGGAACTGTTTTTT CASSSLTGARGELFF
15 TRBJ2-3 . TRBV29-1 . TGCAGCGTTGTCCCTAGGGGTACTAGCACAGATACGCAGTATTTT CSVVPRGTSTDTQYF
15 TRBJ1-3 . TRBV2 . TGTGCCAGCAGTCGGGACCAAACCTCTAGAAACACCATATATTTT CASSRDQTSRNTIYF
17 TRBJ2-1 . TRBV12-1 . . CASSFVGGGSSYNEQFF
12 TRBJ2-7 . TRBV4-3 few TGCGCCAGCAGCCAAGATCGGATCGAGCAGTACTTC CASSQDRIEQYF
16 TRBJ1-1 . TRBV25-1 . TGTGCCAGCAGTGAATTCGGTATAGGGGTGAACACTGAAGCTTTCTTT CASSEFGIGVNTEAFF
14 TRBJ2-7 TRBD2 TRBV7-9 . TGTGCCAGCAGCGCAAGCGGGAGTTCACACGAGCAGTACTTC CASSASGSSHEQYF
14 TRBJ2-1 . TRBV7-2 . TGTGCCAGCAGCCGGACTTTCCTTGCCCCTGAGCAGTTCTTC CASSRTFLAPEQFF
14 TRBJ1-3 . TRBV6-6 . TGTGCCAGCAGTTACTCGGGGGCTGGAAACACCATATATTTT CASSYSGAGNTIYF
14 TRBJ2-7 . TRBV28 . TGTGCCAGCACCTCCCCGGCCACCTCTATAGAGCAGTACTTC CASTSPATSIEQYF
13 TRBJ1-2 TRBD1 TRBV29-1 . TGCAGCGCTCAGGACAGGGGGATCTATGGCTACACCTTC CSAQDRGIYGYTF
15 TRBJ1-6 . TRBV7-2 . TGTGCCAGCAGCTTCCTAACTCAGGGAAATTCACCCCTCCACTTT CASSFLTQGNSPLHF
14 TRBJ1-5 TRBD1 TRBV7-6 . TGTGCCAGGACGCGGGGACAGGGGAAACGGCCCCAGCATTTT CARTRGQGKRPQHF
11 TRBJ2-5 . TRBV10-3 few TGTGCCATCAGCACACGGGAGACCCAGTACTTC CAISTRETQYF
15 TRBJ1-5 . TRBV4-1 . TGCGCCAGCAGCCAAGATATGACAGCAAATCAGCCCCAGCATTTT CASSQDMTANQPQHF
18 TRBJ2-1 TRBD2 TRBV4-2 . TGTGCCAGCAGCCAAGGTAGGGTAGCGGGAGGGCCAAGTAATGAGCAGTTCTTC CASSQGRVAGGPSNEQFF
16 TRBJ1-1 . TRBV5-1 few TGCGCCAGCAGCTTAACTTCCGGGACATTCAACACTGAAGCTTTCTTT CASSLTSGTFNTEAFF
14 TRBJ2-1 . TRBV7-9 few TGTGCCAGCAGCTTAGACGATTTGAGGGATGAGCAGTTCTTC CASSLDDLRDEQFF